A single sample gave rise to the 16 T cell receptor beta chains below, sequenced in a study of blood T cells in healthy people across ages. Primed by a sample-barcoded 5' primer and a J-beta primer mix, a second PCR proceeded for 7 to 11 cycles. From the 5' RACE reads, TCRdb called clonotypes with MiXCR, one entry per CDR3 protein. The data hold about 1.5 million distinct CDR3 sequences, with under 55% observed a single time. The sample taken for sequencing was blood. These TCRs come from a young woman in good health.

This clonotype was observed a few times. The chain uses TRBV27 and TRBJ2-6; TRBD1 matches at 7 bases. The ends lost 8 bases at V and 2 bases at J; junction bases unmatched: 3. Germline lookup yields CDR1 MNHEY and CDR2 SMNVEV (reference sequence). The CDR3 is 14 residues long. In DNA form, the CDR3 reads TGTGCCAGCCAGGGGGTGGCTGGGGCCAACGTCCTGACTTTC. Translation gives CASQGVAGANVLTF.

This clonotype has just a few counts. V and J are TRBV7-9 and TRBJ1-2; unclear D gene. Per germline, CDR1 SEHNR and CDR2 FQNEAQ (reference sequence). V lost 1 base to trimming and J lost 4 bases, with 10 bases between them. The CDR3 runs 14 residues. The CDR3 DNA reads as TGTGCCAGCAGCTTAGACACAACCGCCTATGGCTACACCTTC. This encodes CASSLDTTAYGYTF. Full variable domain (outside the CDR3, taken from reference TRBV7-9 and TRBJ1-2): DTGVSQNPRHKITKRGQNVTFRCDPISEHNRLYWYRQTLGQGPEFLTYFQNEAQLEKSRLLSDRFSAERPKGSFSTLEIQRTEQGDSAMYLCASSLDTTAYGYTFGSGTRLTVV.

This clonotype was seen a few times. The CDR3 here is CASSEVTSGSSYNEQFF. CDR3 nucleotide sequence: TGTGCCAGCAGTGAGGTTACTAGCGGAAGCTCCTACAATGAGCAGTTCTTC. J is TRBJ2-1 and V is TRBV6-1; 8 bases align to TRBD2. The CDR3 length is 17 residues. Germline CDR1 reads MNHNS; CDR2 reads SASEGT. J lost 0 bases, V lost 3 bases, and 7 bases had no gene match.

There are a few counts of this clonotype. The chain uses TRBV7-9 and TRBJ1-5; 8 bases align to TRBD1. Germline V lookup: CDR1 SEHNR, CDR2 FQNEAQ (reference sequence). This CDR3 comprises 14 residues. V was pared by 5 bases and J by 5 bases, with 5 bases of the junction left unmatched. The CDR3 region has the DNA TGTGCCAGCAGCGGACAGGGTCTGGATCAGCCCCAGCATTTT. It encodes CASSGQGLDQPQHF.

This clonotype has a handful of counts. The V call is TRBV6-2 or TRBV6-3, the J call TRBJ1-4, with TRBD1 matching 10 bases. This CDR3 spans 14 amino acids. The V gene's germline CDR1 is MNHEY and CDR2 SVGEGT. The trim removed 10 bases at V and 7 bases at J, leaving 9 bases unmatched. The CDR3 loop is CATSPGQGREKLFF. DNA for the CDR3: TGTGCCACCAGCCCGGGACAGGGGCGTGAAAAACTGTTTTTT.

This clonotype was counted at least ten times. The J gene is TRBJ2-3, the V gene TRBV20-1; the match to TRBD2 covers 10 bases. The CDR3 runs 15 residues. Losses at the gene ends were 2 bases for V and 1 base for J; bases not matched to a gene: 3. CDR1 is DFQATT, CDR2 SNEGSKA, per germline (reference sequence). The chain's CDR3 is CSARSLAGGTDTQYF. The CDR3 bases are TGCAGTGCTAGATCCCTAGCGGGGGGCACAGATACGCAGTATTTT.

The rearrangement links TRBV6-6 to TRBJ2-7; tentatively, D is TRBD1 (5 bases). Between the trimmed V and J ends, which lost 6 bases and 8 bases, there was a span of 14 bases. CDR3 length equals 12 residues. Germline-derived CDR1 and CDR2 are MNHNY and SVGAGI (reference sequence). CDR3 sequence: CASSPSRGKQYF. The CDR3 nucleotides read TGTGCCAGCAGCCCCAGTAGGGGCAAGCAGTACTTC.

This clonotype has a handful of counts. The chain carries TRBV6-5 and TRBJ1-2; D is possibly TRBD1 (5 bases). Trimming shortened V by 8 bases and J by 7 bases, and 11 bases separated the two germline ends. Germline loops: CDR1 MNHEY, CDR2 SVGAGI. The CDR3 runs 11 residues. The CDR3, as DNA: TGTGCCAGCGGATGGGGGGTTGGCTACACCTTC. As protein: CASGWGVGYTF.

The chain recombines TRBV6-5 with TRBJ1-1; TRBD1 agrees at 8 bases. This CDR3 has 16 amino acids. The J segment lost 7 bases and the V segment lost 2 bases, leaving 12 bases of the junction unmatched. CDR1 and CDR2 (germline): MNHEY, SVGAGI. The chain's CDR3 is CASSYPRTGRTIEAFF. CDR3 nucleotide sequence: TGTGCCAGCAGTTACCCTAGGACAGGGAGGACTATTGAAGCTTTCTTT.

The V gene is TRBV2, the J gene TRBJ1-2; 10 bases agree with TRBD1. Germline-derived CDR1 and CDR2 are SNHLY and FYNNEI. J gave up 4 bases and V 6 bases, and 5 bases lay outside the gene matches. The CDR3 is 14 residues long. CDR3 protein: CASRTGGDPYGYTF. The CDR3 DNA sequence: TGTGCCAGCAGGACAGGGGGCGACCCCTATGGCTACACCTTC.

This clonotype was counted only a few times. This rearrangement joins TRBV20-1 to TRBJ2-7; 10 bases map to TRBD2. This CDR3 is 15 amino acids long. Losses at the gene ends were 3 bases for V and 4 bases for J; bases not matched to a gene: 9. Germline values: CDR1 DFQATT, CDR2 SNEGSKA (reference sequence). DNA for the CDR3: TGCAGTGCTAGGACCACTAGCGGGGTCGGGTACGAGCAGTACTTC. This codes for CSARTTSGVGYEQYF.

V and J are TRBV29-1 and TRBJ2-7; 7 positions match TRBD1. The CDR3 contains 13 residues. The germline V gene has CDR1 SQVTM and CDR2 ANQGSEA. Trimming removed 7 bases from V and 3 bases from J; junction bases left unmatched: 9. CDR3 protein: CSAAGGANYEQYF. DNA of the CDR3: TGCAGCGCCGCAGGGGGTGCAAACTACGAGCAGTACTTC.

V usage is TRBV27 and J usage is TRBJ1-2; D gene ambiguous. The CDR3 totals 13 residues. The germline V and J ends were trimmed by 6 bases and 4 bases, with 12 bases remaining between them. Germline CDR1 is MNHEY and CDR2 is SMNVEV (reference sequence). CDR3: CASRSLRSYGYTF. CDR3 DNA: TGTGCCAGCAGATCGTTGAGGTCCTATGGCTACACCTTC.

The DNA for the CDR3 is TGTGCCAGCATCCCGACGGGGGGGCAGTTTTCAGATACGCAGTATTTT. Translating it yields CASIPTGGQFSDTQYF. The rearrangement uses TRBV2 and TRBJ2-3; 8 nucleotides agree with TRBD2. Germline V gene data show CDR1 as SNHLY and CDR2 as FYNNEI. After removal of 7 bases from V and 4 bases from J, the junction contained 13 bases not matched to a gene. The CDR3 covers 16 residues.

This clonotype occurred many times. The chain employs TRBV20-1 and TRBJ2-7; 7 bases are a match to TRBD1. V gave up 2 bases and J gave up 2 bases; unmatched junction bases: 6. This CDR3 is built from 14 residues. Germline assignment: CDR1 DFQATT and CDR2 SNEGSKA (reference sequence). CDR3 residues: CSARSWDRAYEQYF. The CDR3 DNA reads TGCAGTGCTAGATCCTGGGACAGAGCCTACGAGCAGTACTTC.

CDR3 amino acids: CSVAQQMNTEAFF. CDR3 DNA sequence: TGCAGCGTTGCGCAACAGATGAACACTGAAGCTTTCTTT. The chain combines TRBV29-1 with TRBJ1-1; D not resolved. CDR3 length equals 13 residues. CDR1 SQVTM and CDR2 ANQGSEA come from the germline V gene. Trimming took off 4 bases at V and 0 bases at J, with 9 bases between the two ends.